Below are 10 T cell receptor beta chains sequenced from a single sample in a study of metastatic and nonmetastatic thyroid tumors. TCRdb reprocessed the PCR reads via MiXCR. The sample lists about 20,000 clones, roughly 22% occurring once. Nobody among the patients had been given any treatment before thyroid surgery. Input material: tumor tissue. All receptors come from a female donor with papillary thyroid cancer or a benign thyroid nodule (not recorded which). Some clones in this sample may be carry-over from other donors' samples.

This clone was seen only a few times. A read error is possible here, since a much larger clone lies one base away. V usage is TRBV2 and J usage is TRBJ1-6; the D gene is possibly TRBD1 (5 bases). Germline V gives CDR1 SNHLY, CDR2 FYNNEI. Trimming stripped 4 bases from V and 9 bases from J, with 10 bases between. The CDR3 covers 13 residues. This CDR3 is CASSGDGASPLHF. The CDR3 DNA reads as TGTGCCAGCAGTGGGGACGGGGCTTCACCCCTCCACTTT.

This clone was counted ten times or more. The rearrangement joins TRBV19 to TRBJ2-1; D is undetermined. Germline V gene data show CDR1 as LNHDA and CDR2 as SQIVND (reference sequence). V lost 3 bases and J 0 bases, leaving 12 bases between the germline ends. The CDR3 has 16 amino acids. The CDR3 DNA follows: TGTGCCAGTAGTATCATCCGCAGCGCCTCCTACAATGAGCAGTTCTTC. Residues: CASSIIRSASYNEQFF.

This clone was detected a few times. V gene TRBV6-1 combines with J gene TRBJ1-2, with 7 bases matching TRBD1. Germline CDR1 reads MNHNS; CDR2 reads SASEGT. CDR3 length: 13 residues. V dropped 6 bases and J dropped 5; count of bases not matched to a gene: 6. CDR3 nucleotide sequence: TGTGCCAGCAGCGGACAGGATGAGTATGGCTACACCTTC. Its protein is CASSGQDEYGYTF.

In DNA, the CDR3 is TGTGCCAGCAAGGACAGCTCATCTGGCTACACCTTC. Protein product: CASKDSSSGYTF. The chain combines TRBV6-1 with TRBJ1-2, with D tentatively TRBD1 (6 bases). The CDR3 sequence is 12 residues long. Germline V CDR1 and CDR2: MNHNS, SASEGT. Trimming stripped 7 bases from V and 7 bases from J, with 13 bases between.

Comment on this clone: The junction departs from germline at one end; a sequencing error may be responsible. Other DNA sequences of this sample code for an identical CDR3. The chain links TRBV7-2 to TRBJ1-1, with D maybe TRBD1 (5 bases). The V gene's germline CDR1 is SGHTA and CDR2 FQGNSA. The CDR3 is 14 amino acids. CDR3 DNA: TGTGCCAGCAGCTCTCCAGGGTGGAAGACTGAAGCCTTCTTT. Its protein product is CASSSPGWKTEAFF.

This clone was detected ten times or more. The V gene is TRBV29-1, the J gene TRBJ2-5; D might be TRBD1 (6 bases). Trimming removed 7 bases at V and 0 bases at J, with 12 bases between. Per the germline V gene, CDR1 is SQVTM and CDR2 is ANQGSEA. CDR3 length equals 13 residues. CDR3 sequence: CSANRDNQETQYF. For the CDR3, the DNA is TGCAGCGCAAACCGGGACAACCAAGAGACCCAGTACTTC. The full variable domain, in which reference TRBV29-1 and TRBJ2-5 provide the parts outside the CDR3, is SAVISQKPSRDICQRGTSLTIQCQVDSQVTMMFWYRQQPGQSLTLIATANQGSEATYESGFVIDKFPISRPNLTFSTLTVSNMSPEDSSIYLCSANRDNQETQYFGPGTRLLVL.

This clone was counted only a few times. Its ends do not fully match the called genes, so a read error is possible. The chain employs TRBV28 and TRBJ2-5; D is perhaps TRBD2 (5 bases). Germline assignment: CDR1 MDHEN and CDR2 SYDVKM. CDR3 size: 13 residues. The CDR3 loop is CASSSDFAETHYF. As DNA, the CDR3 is TGTGCCAGCAGTTCGGACTTTGCTGAGACCCATTACTTC.

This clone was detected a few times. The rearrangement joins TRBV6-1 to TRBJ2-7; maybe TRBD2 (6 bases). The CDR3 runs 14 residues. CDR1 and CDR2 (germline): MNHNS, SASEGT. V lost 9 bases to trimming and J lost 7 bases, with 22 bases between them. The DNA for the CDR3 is TGTGCCAGTAGATTGGACGGGACTTTTGGGGAGCAGTACTTC. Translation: CASRLDGTFGEQYF.

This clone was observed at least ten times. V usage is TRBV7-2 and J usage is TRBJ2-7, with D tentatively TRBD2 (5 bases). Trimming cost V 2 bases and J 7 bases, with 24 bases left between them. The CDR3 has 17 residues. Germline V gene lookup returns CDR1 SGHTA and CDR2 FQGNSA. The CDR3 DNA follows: TGTGCCAGCAGCTTATACGGAGCGGAGACGGACCCTAAAGAGCAGTACTTC. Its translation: CASSLYGAETDPKEQYF. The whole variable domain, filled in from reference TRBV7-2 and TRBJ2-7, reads GAGVSQSPSNKVTEKGKDVELRCDPISGHTALYWYRQSLGQGLEFLIYFQGNSAPDKSGLPSDRFSAERTGGSVSTLTIQRTQQEDSAVYLCASSLYGAETDPKEQYFGPGTRLTVT.

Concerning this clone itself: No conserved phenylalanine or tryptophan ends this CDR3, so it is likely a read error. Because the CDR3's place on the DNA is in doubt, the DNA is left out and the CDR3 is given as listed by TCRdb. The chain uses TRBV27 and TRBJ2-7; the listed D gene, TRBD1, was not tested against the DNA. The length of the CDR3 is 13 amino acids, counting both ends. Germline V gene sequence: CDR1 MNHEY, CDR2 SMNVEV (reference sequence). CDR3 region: CASSLSQGAGHYI.